A single sample is the source of the 13 T cell receptor beta chains below, sequenced in a study of blood T cell repertoires in COVID-19. Sequencing used immunoSEQ multiplex PCR; TCRdb keeps in-frame clones, though not all of them. The sample lists around 230,000 clones; about 81% were seen once. Sequencing was performed on PBMCs or T cells enriched from blood (not recorded which). The receptors derive from a man in his forties who had recovered from COVID-19.

This rearrangement joins TRBV4-1 to TRBJ2-1; 9 bases agree with TRBD2. The CDR3 runs to 14 residues. Germline CDR1 and CDR2: MGHRA and YSYEKL. With 3 bases clipped from V and 5 bases from J, the junction kept 2 bases outside the gene matches. The CDR3 DNA reads TGCGCCAGCAGCCAGCGGGAGGGCAACAATGAGCAGTTCTTC. Its protein product is CASSQREGNNEQFF.

V and J are TRBV7-9 and TRBJ2-1; maybe TRBD2 (7 bases). The V end lost 4 bases, the J end lost 0 bases, and 16 bases lay between the germline ends. This CDR3 is 17 amino acids long. Germline CDR1 and CDR2: SEHNR and FQNEAQ (reference sequence). The CDR3 loop reads CASSSPGGLSSYNEQFF. CDR3 sequence (DNA): TGTGCCAGCAGCTCCCCCGGGGGGCTTAGCTCCTACAATGAGCAGTTCTTC.

The chain has TRBV11-2 and TRBJ1-3, with 8 nucleotides matching TRBD1. Unmatched junction bases numbered 8, after V lost 10 bases and J lost 0 bases. This CDR3 has 15 amino acids. The germline V gene has CDR1 SGHAT and CDR2 FQNNGV. As DNA, the CDR3 is TGTGCCATACAGGGGGAGGATTACTCTGGAAACACCATATATTTT. Translating it yields CAIQGEDYSGNTIYF. Supplemented by reference TRBV11-2 and TRBJ1-3, the full variable domain reads EAGVAQSPRYKIIEKRQSVAFWCNPISGHATLYWYQQILGQGPKLLIQFQNNGVVDDSQLPKDRFSAERLKGVDSTLKIQPAKLEDSAVYLCAIQGEDYSGNTIYFGEGSWLTVV.

This clone has only one observation. The CDR3 reads CASSQTGTGGFFF. The DNA for the CDR3 is TGTGCCAGCAGTCAAACCGGGACAGGGGGTTTCTTCTTC. This chain uses TRBV12-3 or TRBV12-4 with TRBJ2-1; TRBD1 agrees at 11 bases. The CDR3 is 13 residues long. Losses at the gene ends were 5 bases for V and 16 bases for J; bases not matched to a gene: 10.

This clone has only a few counts. The chain combines TRBV10-3 with TRBJ2-2, with D perhaps TRBD1 (6 bases). CDR3 length: 16 amino acids. V shed 0 bases and J shed 7 bases, with 15 bases lying between them. The V gene's germline CDR1 is ENHRY and CDR2 SYGVKD. CDR3 in amino acids: CAISESGALNVGELFF. For the CDR3, the DNA is TGTGCCATCAGTGAGTCGGGGGCCCTAAATGTCGGGGAGCTGTTTTTT.

This clone was seen a few times. J is TRBJ1-5 and V is TRBV18; no reliable D call. The CDR3 sequence is 15 residues long. V lost 3 bases and J lost 1, with 10 bases in between. Germline V gene sequence: CDR1 KGHSH, CDR2 LQKENI. The CDR3: CASSPLPESNQPQHF. The CDR3 DNA is TGTGCCAGCTCACCCCTCCCCGAGAGCAATCAGCCCCAGCATTTT. Supplemented by reference TRBV18 and TRBJ1-5, the full variable domain reads NAGVMQNPRHLVRRRGQEARLRCSPMKGHSHVYWYRQLPEEGLKFMVYLQKENIIDESGMPKERFSAEFPKEGPSILRIQQVVRGDSAAYFCASSPLPESNQPQHFGDGTRLSIL.

The V gene is TRBV12-3 or TRBV12-4, the J gene TRBJ2-7; D call uncertain. V lost 6 bases to trimming and J lost 7 bases, with 10 bases between them. This CDR3 has 11 residues. This chain's CDR3 is CASSPHIEQYF. DNA for the CDR3: TGTGCCAGCAGCCCTCACATTGAGCAGTACTTC.

This clone has only one observation. This chain links TRBV6-5 with TRBJ2-7; 7 bases align to TRBD1. The CDR3 loop spans 13 amino acids. In germline, CDR1 is MNHEY, CDR2 SVGAGI. V lost 6 bases, J lost 2 bases, and 4 bases stayed unmatched. The CDR3 sequence: CASSFQGAYEQYF. CDR3 coding DNA: TGTGCCAGCAGCTTCCAGGGGGCCTACGAGCAGTACTTC.

The V call is TRBV20-1, the J call TRBJ1-4; D is uncertain. Trimming removed 5 bases at V and 8 bases at J, with 9 bases between. Germline CDR1 DFQATT, CDR2 SNEGSKA (reference sequence). The CDR3 runs 11 residues. CDR3: CSAGSGEKLFF. DNA for the CDR3: TGCAGTGCTGGGTCGGGGGAAAAACTGTTTTTT.

The chain is built from TRBV7-8 and TRBJ1-1; 8 nucleotides match TRBD1. The CDR3 spans 15 residues. Looked up from germline, CDR1 is SGHVS and CDR2 is FQNEAQ. V trimming: 5 bases; J trimming: 5 bases; junction bases outside the gene matches: 10. CDR3: CASSPQGGSRTEAFF. The CDR3 coding sequence is TGTGCCAGCAGCCCACAGGGGGGGTCCCGTACTGAAGCTTTCTTT.

The chain combines TRBV2 with TRBJ2-7; TRBD1 matches 9 bases. With 6 bases clipped from V and 2 bases from J, the junction kept 5 bases outside the gene matches. The CDR3 has 14 residues. The germline V gene has CDR1 SNHLY and CDR2 FYNNEI. CDR3 DNA: TGTGCCAGCAGAGGGGACAGGGCTGCCTACGAGCAGTACTTC. This codes for CASRGDRAAYEQYF.

This clone has only a few counts. The J gene is TRBJ2-1, the V gene TRBV25-1; 7 bases are shared with TRBD2. V lost 6 bases to trimming and J lost 5 bases; unmatched junction nucleotides: 7. The V gene's germline CDR1 is MGHDK and CDR2 SYGVNS. CDR3 length: 14 residues. The CDR3, as DNA: TGTGCCAGCAGGGGGGGAGGGTCCCACAATGAGCAGTTCTTC. The encoded protein is CASRGGGSHNEQFF.

The chain links TRBV19 to TRBJ2-7; 7 positions agree with TRBD1. In germline, CDR1 is LNHDA, CDR2 SQIVND (reference sequence). The CDR3 has 15 residues. The trim removed 6 bases at V and 3 bases at J, leaving 11 bases unmatched. The CDR3 is CASSPVGTVYYEQYF. The CDR3 coding sequence is TGTGCCAGTAGCCCCGTCGGGACAGTATACTACGAGCAGTACTTC.